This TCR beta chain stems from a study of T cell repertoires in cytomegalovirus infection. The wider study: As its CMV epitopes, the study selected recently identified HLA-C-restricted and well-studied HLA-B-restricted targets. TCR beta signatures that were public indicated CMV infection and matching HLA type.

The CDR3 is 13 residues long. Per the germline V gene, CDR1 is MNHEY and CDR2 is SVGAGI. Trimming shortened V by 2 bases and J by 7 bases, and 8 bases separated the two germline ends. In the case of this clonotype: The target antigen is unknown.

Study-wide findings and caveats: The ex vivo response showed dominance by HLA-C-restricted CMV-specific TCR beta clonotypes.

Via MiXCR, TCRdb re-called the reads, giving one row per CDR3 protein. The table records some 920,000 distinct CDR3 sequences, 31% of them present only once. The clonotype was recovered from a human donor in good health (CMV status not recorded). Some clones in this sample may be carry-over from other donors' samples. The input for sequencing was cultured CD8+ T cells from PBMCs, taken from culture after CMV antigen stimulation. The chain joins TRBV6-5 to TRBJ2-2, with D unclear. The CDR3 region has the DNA TGTGCCAGCAGTTACGGGTCGTACGGGGAGCTGTTTTTT. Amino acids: CASSYGSYGELFF.